This T cell receptor beta chain derives from a study of neurological immune-mediated disorders. V lost 3 bases to trimming and J lost 6 bases, with 2 bases between them. Looked up from germline, CDR1 is MGHDK and CDR2 is SYGVNS. The CDR3 runs 10 residues. The time point was: longitudinal time-point 1 (baseline). This clonotype was picked up many times. MiXCR, applied by TCRdb to the 5' RACE reads, yields one record per CDR3 protein. This sample has 50,000 to 70,000 distinct CDR3 sequences, with about 10% found just once. The sample taken for sequencing was PBMCs. The rearrangement uses TRBV25-1 and TRBJ1-1; no firm D call. The receptor's source is a male donor with HTLV-1-associated myelopathy (HAM/TSP). DNA for the CDR3: TGTGCCAGCAGTGACGCTGAAGCTTTCTTT. The encoded protein is CASSDAEAFF.